This T cell receptor (beta chain) was profiled in a study of metastatic and nonmetastatic thyroid tumors. Ahead of thyroid surgery, no patient had received treatment of any kind. Germline V CDR1 and CDR2: MNHEY, SMNVEV (reference sequence). The V gene lost 2 bases and the J gene lost 9 bases, with 8 bases spanning the gap. This CDR3 spans 13 amino acids. Via MiXCR, TCRdb re-called the PCR reads. The data hold several thousand clones, with about 29% observed a single time. The origin of this receptor is a male donor with papillary thyroid cancer or a benign thyroid nodule (not recorded which). Some clones in this sample may be carry-over from other donors' samples. Material for sequencing was tumor tissue. The chain combines TRBV27 with TRBJ1-6; D remains ambiguous. The CDR3 nucleotides are TGTGCCAGCAGTTTAATTGGGTCTTCACCCCTCCACTTT. This codes for CASSLIGSSPLHF.